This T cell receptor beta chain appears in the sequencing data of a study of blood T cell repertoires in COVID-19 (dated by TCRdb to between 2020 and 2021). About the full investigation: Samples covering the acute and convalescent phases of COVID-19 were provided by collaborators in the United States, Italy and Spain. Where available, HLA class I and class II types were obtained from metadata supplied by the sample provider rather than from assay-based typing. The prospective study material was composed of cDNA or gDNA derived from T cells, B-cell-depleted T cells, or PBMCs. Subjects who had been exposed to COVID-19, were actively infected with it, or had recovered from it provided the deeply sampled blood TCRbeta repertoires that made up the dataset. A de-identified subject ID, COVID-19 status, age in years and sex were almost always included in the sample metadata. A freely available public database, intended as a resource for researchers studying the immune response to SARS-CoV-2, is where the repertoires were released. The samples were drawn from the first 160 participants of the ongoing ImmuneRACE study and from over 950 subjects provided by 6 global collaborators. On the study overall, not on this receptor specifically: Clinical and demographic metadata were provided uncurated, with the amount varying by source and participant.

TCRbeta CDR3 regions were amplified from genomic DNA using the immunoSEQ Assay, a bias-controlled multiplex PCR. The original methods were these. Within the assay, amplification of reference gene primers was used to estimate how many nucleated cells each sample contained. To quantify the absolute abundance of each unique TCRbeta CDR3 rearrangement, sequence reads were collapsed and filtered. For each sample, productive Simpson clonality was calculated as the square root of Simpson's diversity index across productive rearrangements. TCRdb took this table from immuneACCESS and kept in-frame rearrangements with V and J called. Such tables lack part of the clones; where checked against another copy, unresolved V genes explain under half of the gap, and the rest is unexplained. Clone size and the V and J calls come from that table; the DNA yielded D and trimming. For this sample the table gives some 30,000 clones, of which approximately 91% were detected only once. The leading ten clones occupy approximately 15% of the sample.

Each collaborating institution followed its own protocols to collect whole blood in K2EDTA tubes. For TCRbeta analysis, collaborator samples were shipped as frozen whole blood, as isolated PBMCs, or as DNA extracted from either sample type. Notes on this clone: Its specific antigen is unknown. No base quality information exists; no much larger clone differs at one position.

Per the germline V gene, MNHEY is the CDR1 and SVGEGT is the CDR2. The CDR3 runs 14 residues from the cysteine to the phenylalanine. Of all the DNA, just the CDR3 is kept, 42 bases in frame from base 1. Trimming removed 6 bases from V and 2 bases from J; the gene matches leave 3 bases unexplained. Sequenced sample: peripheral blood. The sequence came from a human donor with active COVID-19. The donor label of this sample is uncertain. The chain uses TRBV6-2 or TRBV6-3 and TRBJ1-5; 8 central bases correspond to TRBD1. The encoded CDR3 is CASSGQGGNQPQHF. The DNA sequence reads TGTGCCAGCAGCGGACAGGGAGGCAATCAGCCCCAGCATTTT.